A single sample gave rise to the 31 T cell receptor beta chains below, sequenced in a study of T cell changes during pregnancy in multiple sclerosis. TCRdb's copy holds only in-frame clones and misses some; the assay was immunoSEQ multiplex PCR. The table has 36,000 or so clones, 75% to 90% seen once. Source: CD8+ T cells from peripheral blood mononuclear cells, taken in the third trimester of pregnancy. These receptors all stem from a female donor with multiple sclerosis, enrolled in a pregnancy study.

J is TRBJ2-7 and V is TRBV19; weak D call: TRBD2 (7 bases). The CDR3 runs to 13 residues. CDR1 and CDR2 from the germline V gene are LNHDA and SQIVND (reference sequence). Trimming pared 9 bases from V and 12 bases from J, leaving 24 bases between. Here the CDR3 DNA reads TGTGCCAGCTCCCAAGGGGGGGCGCGGCCCCCGTACTTC. Residues: CASSQGGARPPYF.

The CDR3 region is CASSSMTGLDQPQHF. DNA of the CDR3: TGTGCCAGTAGTTCAATGACAGGGCTCGATCAGCCCCAGCATTTT. The chain couples TRBV19 to TRBJ1-5, with 7 bases matching TRBD1. Germline CDR1 and CDR2: LNHDA and SQIVND (reference sequence). V dropped 5 bases and J dropped 5; count of bases not matched to a gene: 9. CDR3 length equals 15 residues.

The chain links TRBV9 to TRBJ2-7, with D perhaps TRBD1 (5 bases). The V end was cut by 6 bases, the J end by 0 bases, with 13 bases between. The CDR3 length is 14 residues. Germline V gene lookup returns CDR1 SGDLS and CDR2 YYNGEE. The CDR3 here is CASTPDMSSYEQYF. Here the CDR3 DNA reads TGTGCCAGCACCCCGGACATGAGCTCCTACGAGCAGTACTTC.

V gene TRBV11-2 combines with J gene TRBJ2-7; the match to TRBD1 covers 11 bases. Per the germline V gene, CDR1 is SGHAT and CDR2 is FQNNGV. CDR3 size: 17 residues. Germline trimming cut 1 base from V and 4 bases from J; bases unmatched to any gene: 9. This CDR3 reads CASSLGSSGQGVYEQYF. DNA of the CDR3: TGTGCCAGCAGCTTAGGATCTTCGGGACAGGGGGTTTACGAGCAGTACTTC.

The CDR3 DNA is TGCAGTGCGCAGTTTAACTATGGCTACACCTTC. Translation gives CSAQFNYGYTF. The chain carries TRBV20-1 and TRBJ1-2; no firm D call. V was clipped by 6 bases and J by 1 base, with 6 bases between them. CDR1 and CDR2 from the germline V gene are DFQATT and SNEGSKA (reference sequence). This CDR3 contains 11 residues.

The chain uses TRBV19 and TRBJ2-1, with TRBD1 as a possible D gene (6 bases). Trimming stripped 5 bases from V and 2 bases from J, with 10 bases between. CDR1 is LNHDA and CDR2 is SQIVND in the germline V gene (reference sequence). This CDR3 comprises 14 residues. In DNA form, the CDR3 reads TGTGCCAGTAGTCCGCAGGGGCCCTACAATGAGCAGTTCTTC. It is translated as CASSPQGPYNEQFF.

V gene TRBV11-1 combines with J gene TRBJ2-5; D possibly corresponds to TRBD2 (5 bases). Germline V gene data show CDR1 as SGHAT and CDR2 as FQDESV (reference sequence). V was trimmed by 5 bases and J by 3 bases, leaving 13 bases between them. The CDR3 sequence is 14 residues long. The CDR3 region is CASSPGIDKETQYF. The DNA of the CDR3 is TGTGCCAGCAGCCCCGGGATTGACAAAGAGACCCAGTACTTC. Based on the CDR3 plus reference TRBV11-1 and TRBJ2-5, the full variable domain is EAEVAQSPRYKITEKSQAVAFWCDPISGHATLYWYRQILGQGPELLVQFQDESVVDDSQLPKDRFSAERLKGVDSTLKIQPAELGDSAMYLCASSPGIDKETQYFGPGTRLLVL.

This chain joins TRBV5-5 and TRBJ2-2; a possible D gene is TRBD1 (5 bases). This CDR3 has 15 amino acids. Trimming stripped 2 bases from V and 8 bases from J, with 16 bases between. The germline V gene has CDR1 SGHKS and CDR2 YYEKEE (reference sequence). For the CDR3, the DNA is TGTGCCAGCAGCTTACGTCAGGACAACTTTGGGGAGCTGTTTTTT. Translating gives CASSLRQDNFGELFF.

J is TRBJ1-5 and V is TRBV7-9; D perhaps matches TRBD1 (6 bases). Germline loops: CDR1 SEHNR, CDR2 FQNEAQ (reference sequence). V was shortened by 5 bases and J by 7 bases, with 18 bases between the two germline ends. The CDR3 runs to 15 residues. Written as DNA, the CDR3 is TGTGCCAGCAGCACCGGCGACAGGTTGGGCCAGCCCCAGCATTTT. Its translation is CASSTGDRLGQPQHF. The variable domain in full, completed from reference TRBV7-9 and TRBJ1-5, reads DTGVSQNPRHKITKRGQNVTFRCDPISEHNRLYWYRQTLGQGPEFLTYFQNEAQLEKSRLLSDRFSAERPKGSFSTLEIQRTEQGDSAMYLCASSTGDRLGQPQHFGDGTRLSIL.

This rearrangement joins TRBV21-1 to TRBJ1-3. TRBV21-1 is recorded as a pseudogene. The CDR3 has 15 amino acids. The CDR3 coding sequence is TGTGCCAGCAGCCTAATAAGAGGGTCTGGAAACACCATATATTTT. Translating it yields CASSLIRGSGNTIYF.

V and J are TRBV4-1 and TRBJ2-1; 10 bases line up with TRBD2. The CDR3 is made up of 17 amino acids. The germline gives CDR1 MGHRA, CDR2 YSYEKL. Trimming at V came to 0 bases and at J to 4 bases, leaving 6 bases not matched to a gene. CDR3 nucleotides: TGCGCCAGCAGCCAAGAACTAGCGGGACTATGGTACAATGAGCAGTTCTTC. It encodes CASSQELAGLWYNEQFF.

The rearrangement links TRBV5-6 to TRBJ1-5, with 8 bases identical to TRBD1. The V gene end was trimmed by 2 bases and the J gene end by 7 bases; junction bases not matched to a gene: 5. The CDR3 totals 14 residues. Germline V CDR1 and CDR2: SGHDT, YYEEEE. CDR3 sequence: CASSLGQGGQPQHF. The CDR3 nucleotides are TGTGCCAGCAGCTTAGGACAGGGTGGACAGCCCCAGCATTTT.

The rearrangement uses TRBV4-1 and TRBJ2-7; 7 bases fit TRBD1. The germline V gene has CDR1 MGHRA and CDR2 YSYEKL. The CDR3 loop spans 15 amino acids. V lost 0 bases to trimming and J lost 2 bases; unmatched junction nucleotides: 4. The CDR3 loop reads CASSQDRGLPYEQYF. In nucleotides, the CDR3 is TGCGCCAGCAGCCAAGACAGGGGGTTACCCTACGAGCAGTACTTC.

For the CDR3, the DNA is TGTGCCAGCAGTGAAGGGACAGGGGGCGAAAAACTGTTTTTT. It translates to CASSEGTGGEKLFF. The chain joins TRBV25-1 to TRBJ1-4; 12 bases match TRBD1. Per germline, CDR1 MGHDK and CDR2 SYGVNS. V lost 2 bases, J lost 8 bases, and 0 bases stayed unmatched. This CDR3 is built from 14 residues.

This clone has only a few counts. The chain employs TRBV21-1 and TRBJ1-2. TRBV21-1 counts as a pseudogene. CDR3 length: 13 residues. The CDR3 nucleotides read TGTGCCAGCAGCAGGGGGGAAAGGTATGGCTACACCTTC. Translation: CASSRGERYGYTF.

The gene calls are TRBV9 and TRBJ2-3; 10 bases map to TRBD2. Per the germline V gene, CDR1 is SGDLS and CDR2 is YYNGEE. The CDR3 is 16 amino acids. V shed 1 base, J shed 2 bases, and the junction held 4 bases outside the gene matches. The CDR3 reads CASSVFSGGSTDTQYF. DNA of the CDR3: TGTGCCAGCAGCGTATTTAGCGGGGGGTCCACAGATACGCAGTATTTT.

This clone was detected once. V gene TRBV11-2 combines with J gene TRBJ1-2; D perhaps matches TRBD1 (5 bases). Germline V gene lookup returns CDR1 SGHAT and CDR2 FQNNGV. CDR3 length: 15 residues. The V end lost 1 base, the J end lost 1 base, and 10 bases lay between the germline ends. The chain's CDR3 is CASSLVGAYNYGYTF. DNA for the CDR3: TGTGCCAGCAGCTTAGTAGGGGCTTATAACTATGGCTACACCTTC.

The rearrangement joins TRBV19 to TRBJ2-7; D may be TRBD1 (5 bases). Per germline, CDR1 LNHDA and CDR2 SQIVND (reference sequence). The CDR3 is made up of 13 amino acids. V was trimmed by 4 bases and J by 0 bases, leaving 7 bases between them. In DNA, the CDR3 is TGTGCCAGTAGTACCGACAGCTCCTACGAGCAGTACTTC. It codes for CASSTDSSYEQYF.

This chain links TRBV6-6 with TRBJ2-7; the match to TRBD1 covers 7 bases. This CDR3 comprises 16 residues. With V trimmed by 0 bases and J by 2 bases, 7 bases remained unmatched. Germline CDR1 reads MNHNY; CDR2 reads SVGAGI (reference sequence). The CDR3 here is CASSYSPGTETYEQYF. CDR3 bases: TGTGCCAGCAGTTACTCTCCCGGGACAGAGACCTACGAGCAGTACTTC.

This clone was seen once. The chain combines TRBV4-1 with TRBJ1-2; D unresolved. V was shortened by 0 bases and J by 0 bases, with 8 bases between the two germline ends. Germline V lookup: CDR1 MGHRA, CDR2 YSYEKL. This CDR3 region has 15 residues. CDR3 loop: CASSQEFGPNYGYTF. For the CDR3, the DNA is TGCGCCAGCAGCCAAGAGTTTGGCCCTAACTATGGCTACACCTTC.

The chain employs TRBV30 and TRBJ2-7; D gene ambiguous. The V end lost 6 bases, the J end lost 0 bases, and 9 bases lay between the germline ends. CDR1 and CDR2 from the germline V gene are GTSNPN and SVGIG (reference sequence). This CDR3 spans 12 amino acids. The CDR3: CACGLASYEQYF. For the CDR3, the DNA is TGTGCCTGCGGGTTAGCCTCCTACGAGCAGTACTTC.

The chain carries TRBV5-1 and TRBJ2-2; 9 bases map to TRBD1. This CDR3 contains 15 residues. Per germline, CDR1 SGHRS and CDR2 YFSETQ. V trimming: 2 bases; J trimming: 9 bases; junction bases outside the gene matches: 8. CDR3 protein: CASSFEDRGRRELFF. Written as DNA, the CDR3 is TGCGCCAGCAGCTTCGAAGACAGGGGGAGACGGGAGCTGTTTTTT.

The chain carries TRBV7-9 and TRBJ2-1; the D gene is possibly TRBD1 (5 bases). This CDR3 has 12 residues. Germline V gives CDR1 SEHNR, CDR2 FQNEAQ (reference sequence). Trimming pared 9 bases from V and 10 bases from J, leaving 16 bases between. The CDR3 is CARSPQGKEQFF. CDR3 DNA: TGTGCCAGGTCCCCTCAGGGTAAGGAGCAGTTCTTC.

V is TRBV7-9 and J is TRBJ1-3; no definite D call. This CDR3 contains 17 residues. CDR1 is SEHNR, CDR2 FQNEAQ, per germline (reference sequence). Trimming left V 6 bases short and J 2 bases short, with 20 bases between. This CDR3 is CASRPTRKLSAGNTIYF. The DNA for the CDR3 is TGTGCCAGCAGACCTACCAGAAAATTGAGCGCTGGAAACACCATATATTTT.

The gene calls are TRBV5-1 and TRBJ1-1, with TRBD1 matching 9 bases. The CDR3 is 16 residues long. V dropped 4 bases and J dropped 2; count of bases not matched to a gene: 9. Germline V gene data show CDR1 as SGHRS and CDR2 as YFSETQ. CDR3 region: CASSVTGTGINTEAFF. DNA of the CDR3: TGCGCCAGCAGCGTAACCGGGACAGGGATAAACACTGAAGCTTTCTTT.

The V call is TRBV4-1, the J call TRBJ1-1, with a possible D match to TRBD1 (6 bases). The CDR3 runs 17 residues. The germline CDR1 and CDR2 sequences are MGHRA and YSYEKL. The V gene lost 1 base and the J gene lost 6 bases, with 21 bases spanning the gap. Here the CDR3 reads CASSQVTGTQKGAEAFF. In DNA form, the CDR3 reads TGCGCCAGCAGCCAAGTAACCGGGACACAAAAAGGGGCTGAAGCTTTCTTT.

J is TRBJ2-2 and V is TRBV25-1, with 11 positions matching TRBD1. CDR3 size: 16 residues. Germline V CDR1 and CDR2: MGHDK, SYGVNS. V dropped 2 bases and J dropped 5; count of bases not matched to a gene: 4. The CDR3 sequence: CASSEGQGAKTGELFF. CDR3 nucleotide sequence: TGTGCCAGCAGTGAAGGACAGGGGGCAAAAACCGGGGAGCTGTTTTTT.

The chain joins TRBV7-9 to TRBJ2-7, with 11 bases lining up with TRBD1. The CDR3 covers 16 residues. The ends lost 0 bases at V and 4 bases at J; junction bases unmatched: 5. Germline loops: CDR1 SEHNR, CDR2 FQNEAQ (reference sequence). CDR3 amino acids: CASSLAMGTGGYEQYF. The CDR3 DNA follows: TGTGCCAGCAGCTTAGCGATGGGGACAGGGGGTTACGAGCAGTACTTC. The full variable domain, with the rest looked up from reference TRBV7-9 and TRBJ2-7, is DTGVSQNPRHKITKRGQNVTFRCDPISEHNRLYWYRQTLGQGPEFLTYFQNEAQLEKSRLLSDRFSAERPKGSFSTLEIQRTEQGDSAMYLCASSLAMGTGGYEQYFGPGTRLTVT.

The V gene is TRBV7-6, the J gene TRBJ2-1, with 12 bases identical to TRBD1. Germline loops: CDR1 SGHVS, CDR2 FNYEAQ. The CDR3 runs to 14 residues. V trimming: 4 bases; J trimming: 7 bases; junction bases outside the gene matches: 2. CDR3 coding DNA: TGTGCCAGCAGCTCGGGACAGGGGGCAAATGAGCAGTTCTTC. Its protein is CASSSGQGANEQFF.

This chain connects TRBV11-1 to TRBJ2-2, with no clear D. V was clipped by 3 bases and J by 9 bases, with 8 bases between them. The CDR3 covers 12 residues. Germline assignment: CDR1 SGHAT and CDR2 FQDESV (reference sequence). CDR3 region: CASSFARRELFF. The CDR3 DNA sequence: TGTGCCAGCAGCTTTGCCAGGCGGGAGCTGTTTTTT. The variable domain in full, with the rest retrieved from reference TRBV11-1 and TRBJ2-2, is EAEVAQSPRYKITEKSQAVAFWCDPISGHATLYWYRQILGQGPELLVQFQDESVVDDSQLPKDRFSAERLKGVDSTLKIQPAELGDSAMYLCASSFARRELFFGEGSRLTVL.

This clone occurred once. The chain combines TRBV19 with TRBJ1-2; D is ambiguous. Germline CDR1 LNHDA, CDR2 SQIVND (reference sequence). Trimming removed 5 bases from V and 4 bases from J, with 17 bases in between. The CDR3 length is 15 residues. This CDR3 reads CASSPAVSRRYGYTF. The CDR3 DNA reads as TGTGCCAGTAGTCCCGCGGTCTCGAGGCGCTATGGCTACACCTTC.